Below, 23 T cell receptor beta chains from the same sample are listed, as sequenced in a study of blood T cell repertoires in COVID-19. This table comes from immunoSEQ multiplex PCR, and its TCRdb copy is limited to in-frame clones, with some not included. The repertoire consists of around 300,000 clones, with around 86% occurring once and the leading ten covering 1%. Input material: peripheral blood. All receptors derive from a man aged 50 to 60 with active or convalescent COVID-19.

This rearrangement joins TRBV5-8 to TRBJ2-2; the match to TRBD1 covers 7 bases. This CDR3 has 15 residues. V was clipped by 5 bases and J by 2 bases; unmatched bases: 6. From germline, CDR1 is SGHTS and CDR2 YDEGEE. This CDR3 is CASSYDRVNTGELFF. The CDR3 DNA reads as TGTGCCAGCAGTTACGACAGGGTAAACACCGGGGAGCTGTTTTTT.

V gene TRBV4-2 combines with J gene TRBJ2-7; D might be TRBD1 (5 bases). CDR1 is LGHNA and CDR2 is YNFKEQ in the germline V gene. CDR3 length: 14 residues. V was clipped by 0 bases and J by 1 base, with 7 bases between them. The CDR3 nucleotides read TGTGCCAGCAGCCAAGACAGACAGTCCTACGAGCAGTACTTC. As protein: CASSQDRQSYEQYF.

The chain has TRBV3-1 (or the pseudogene TRBV3-2) and TRBJ2-4; 14 bases agree with TRBD2. V trimming: 3 bases; J trimming: 6 bases; junction bases outside the gene matches: 10. Germline V lookup: CDR1 LGHDT, CDR2 YNNKEL (reference sequence). The CDR3 is made up of 18 amino acids. CDR3 sequence: CASSHSRLAGGLRNIQYF. The CDR3 DNA follows: TGTGCCAGCAGCCACTCCAGACTAGCGGGAGGGCTAAGAAACATTCAGTACTTC.

This chain links TRBV7-8 with TRBJ1-4; D uncertain. The CDR3 is made up of 14 amino acids. V dropped 0 bases and J dropped 8 bases, with 10 bases sitting between them. The germline gives CDR1 SGHVS, CDR2 FQNEAQ. The chain's CDR3 is CASSLAADGEKLFF. DNA for the CDR3: TGTGCCAGCAGCTTAGCAGCGGATGGGGAAAAACTGTTTTTT.

This chain joins TRBV5-1 and TRBJ2-7; the match to TRBD1 covers 9 bases. This CDR3 has 14 residues. Trimming at V came to 3 bases and at J to 7 bases, leaving 8 bases not matched to a gene. CDR1 is SGHRS, CDR2 YFSETQ, per germline. The CDR3 sequence is CASSSGQGFEEQYF. Written as DNA, the CDR3 is TGCGCCAGCAGCTCTGGACAGGGGTTTGAAGAGCAGTACTTC.

The V and J genes are TRBV6-2 or TRBV6-3 and TRBJ2-1; possible D gene TRBD2, 6 bases. Trimming pared 0 bases from V and 2 bases from J, leaving 23 bases between. CDR1 is MNHEY, CDR2 SVGEGT, per germline. The CDR3 sequence is 20 residues long. CDR3 sequence: CASSYSRGPGLPTPYNEQFF. The CDR3 DNA follows: TGTGCCAGCAGTTACTCGCGGGGACCCGGACTTCCTACTCCCTACAATGAGCAGTTCTTC.

This clone was recorded only once. The chain recombines TRBV5-1 with TRBJ2-7; a weak D match, TRBD2 (6 bases). CDR1 SGHRS and CDR2 YFSETQ come from the germline V gene. This CDR3 has 14 residues. V lost 7 bases to trimming and J lost 4 bases, with 18 bases between them. CDR3 amino acids: CASRNAAGNYEQYF. In DNA form, the CDR3 reads TGCGCCAGCCGAAACGCGGCGGGGAATTACGAGCAGTACTTC.

This sequence joins TRBV7-3 and TRBJ1-2; 7 bases line up with TRBD1. After removal of 7 bases from V and 3 bases from J, the junction contained 8 bases not matched to a gene. This CDR3 has 14 residues. Germline values: CDR1 SGHTA, CDR2 FQGTGA. In DNA form, the CDR3 reads TGTGCCAGCATCCAGACAGGGTGGTACTATGGCTACACCTTC. It is translated as CASIQTGWYYGYTF.

As DNA, the CDR3 is TGTGCCAGCAGCTTCCGCGCCAGGGGGAAGACCCAGTACTTC. It yields the protein CASSFRARGKTQYF. The chain recombines TRBV11-1 with TRBJ2-5, with 7 bases lining up with TRBD1. Germline V gives CDR1 SGHAT, CDR2 FQDESV (reference sequence). CDR3 length: 14 amino acids. Trimming removed 3 bases from V and 6 bases from J; junction bases left unmatched: 7.

This chain joins TRBV7-2 and TRBJ1-5; 7 bases match TRBD1. CDR1 and CDR2 from the germline V gene are SGHTA and FQGNSA. V lost 4 bases to trimming and J lost 6 bases; unmatched junction nucleotides: 12. There are 16 residues in the CDR3. CDR3 coding DNA: TGTGCCAGCAGCTCGACCGGGACAGACAGCCGTCAGCCCCAGCATTTT. It yields the protein CASSSTGTDSRQPQHF.

The CDR3 is CATGAPAPSPLHF. The CDR3, as DNA: TGTGCCACCGGAGCTCCGGCCCCTTCACCCCTCCACTTT. The chain links TRBV6-5 to TRBJ1-6; no clear D gene. The CDR3 has 13 residues. Trimming stripped 10 bases from V and 9 bases from J, with 16 bases between. Germline-derived CDR1 and CDR2 are MNHEY and SVGAGI.

This chain links TRBV2 with TRBJ1-1; 7 positions match TRBD1. V lost 6 bases, J lost 3 bases, and 16 bases stayed unmatched. The CDR3 runs 17 residues. Germline CDR1 and CDR2: SNHLY and FYNNEI. CDR3 sequence (DNA): TGTGCCAGCAGCAGCCGTCTAGCCGGGACAGTTTACACTGAAGCTTTCTTT. This gives the protein CASSSRLAGTVYTEAFF.

CDR3 sequence: CASSFMRGYSYEQYF. The CDR3 nucleotides are TGTGCCAGCAGTTTCATGCGGGGATACTCCTACGAGCAGTACTTC. The chain employs TRBV27 and TRBJ2-7, with TRBD2 as a possible D gene (6 bases). In germline, CDR1 is MNHEY, CDR2 SMNVEV (reference sequence). The germline V and J ends were trimmed by 3 bases and 0 bases, with 12 bases remaining between them. The CDR3 loop spans 15 amino acids.

The rearrangement joins TRBV6-5 to TRBJ1-6, with unresolved D. Germline V CDR1 and CDR2: MNHEY, SVGAGI. Trimming removed 8 bases at V and 7 bases at J, with 12 bases between. CDR3 length: 13 residues. The CDR3 loop is CASRGRTNSPLHF. DNA for the CDR3: TGTGCCAGCCGCGGGCGAACGAATTCACCCCTCCACTTT.

The chain couples TRBV11-2 to TRBJ2-2, with 7 positions matching TRBD1. J lost 1 base, V lost 5 bases, and 4 bases had no gene match. Germline CDR1 SGHAT, CDR2 FQNNGV. There are 15 residues in the CDR3. CDR3 nucleotide sequence: TGTGCCAGCAGCACGGGACAGATGAACACCGGGGAGCTGTTTTTT. Encoded protein: CASSTGQMNTGELFF. The full variable domain, in which reference TRBV11-2 and TRBJ2-2 provide the parts outside the CDR3, is EAGVAQSPRYKIIEKRQSVAFWCNPISGHATLYWYQQILGQGPKLLIQFQNNGVVDDSQLPKDRFSAERLKGVDSTLKIQPAKLEDSAVYLCASSTGQMNTGELFFGEGSRLTVL.

The V gene is TRBV25-1, the J gene TRBJ1-1; D possibly corresponds to TRBD1 (5 bases). CDR1 and CDR2 from the germline V gene are MGHDK and SYGVNS. This CDR3 has 16 residues. V was shortened by 1 base and J by 1 base, with 13 bases between the two germline ends. CDR3 amino acids: CASSELGVLTNTEAFF. The DNA for the CDR3 is TGTGCCAGCAGTGAATTAGGGGTCTTAACGAACACTGAAGCTTTCTTT.

The gene calls are TRBV10-3 and TRBJ2-5; 10 bases agree with TRBD1. The CDR3 loop spans 15 amino acids. J gave up 5 bases and V 4 bases, and 7 bases lay outside the gene matches. Germline values: CDR1 ENHRY, CDR2 SYGVKD. In nucleotides, the CDR3 is TGTGCCATCAGTGCTACCGGGACAGGGGATGAGACCCAGTACTTC. Translation: CAISATGTGDETQYF.

This chain uses TRBV10-3 with TRBJ1-5; 7 bases agree with TRBD1. Losses at the gene ends were 3 bases for V and 5 bases for J; bases not matched to a gene: 4. In germline, CDR1 is ENHRY, CDR2 SYGVKD. The length of the CDR3 is 14 residues. The CDR3 nucleotides read TGTGCCATCAGTGATGGCAGGGGGGATCAGCCCCAGCATTTT. Translated, it gives CAISDGRGDQPQHF.

The chain's CDR3 is CASSVDGGITEAFF. CDR3 bases: TGTGCCAGCAGCGTTGACGGGGGGATCACTGAAGCTTTCTTT. The V gene is TRBV9, the J gene TRBJ1-1; TRBD1 might be the D (5 bases). With 2 bases removed from V and 4 bases from J, the gap between germline ends came to 12 bases. The CDR3 loop spans 14 amino acids. From germline, CDR1 is SGDLS and CDR2 YYNGEE.

J is TRBJ1-2 and V is TRBV19, with 11 bases matching TRBD1. The V gene's germline CDR1 is LNHDA and CDR2 SQIVND (reference sequence). The CDR3 is 14 residues long. Trimming at V came to 8 bases and at J to 12 bases, leaving 14 bases not matched to a gene. This CDR3 reads CASPGGTGGESDTF. The CDR3 bases are TGTGCCAGTCCGGGGGGGACAGGGGGAGAATCCGACACCTTC.

V gene TRBV12-3 or TRBV12-4 combines with J gene TRBJ2-3; D ambiguous. V lost 8 bases and J 6 bases, leaving 15 bases between the germline ends. The CDR3 runs 13 residues. CDR3: CASRRSPGDTQYF. CDR3 in DNA: TGTGCCAGCCGTAGGTCTCCCGGGGATACGCAGTATTTT.

The chain employs TRBV11-2 and TRBJ2-4; a possible D gene is TRBD2 (6 bases). CDR1 and CDR2 from the germline V gene are SGHAT and FQNNGV. V gave up 1 base and J gave up 9 bases, with 10 bases separating them. CDR3 length equals 13 residues. The CDR3 nucleotides read TGTGCCAGCAGCTTAGGAGGGACTGGCATTCAGTACTTC. It encodes CASSLGGTGIQYF.

A note on this clone: Because the CDR3's place on the DNA is in doubt, the DNA is left out and the CDR3 is given as listed by TCRdb. CDR3 residues: CASSPSGRAVRERFDEQFF. The chain joins TRBV5-6 to TRBJ2-1; the D call in the table, TRBD2, was not verified against the DNA. Germline assignment: CDR1 SGHDT and CDR2 YYEEEE. Both ends counted, the CDR3 spans 19 residues.